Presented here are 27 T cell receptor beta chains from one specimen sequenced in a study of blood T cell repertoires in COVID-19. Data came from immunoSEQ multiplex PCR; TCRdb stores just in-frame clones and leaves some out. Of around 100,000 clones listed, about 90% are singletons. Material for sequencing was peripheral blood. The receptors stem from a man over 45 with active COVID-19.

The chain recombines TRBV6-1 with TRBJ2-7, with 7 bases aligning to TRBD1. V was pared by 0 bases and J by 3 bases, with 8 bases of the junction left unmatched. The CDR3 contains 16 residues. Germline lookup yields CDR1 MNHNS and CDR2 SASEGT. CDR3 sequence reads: CASSEAVRDRNYEQYF. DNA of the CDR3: TGTGCCAGCAGTGAAGCGGTCAGGGACAGAAACTACGAGCAGTACTTC.

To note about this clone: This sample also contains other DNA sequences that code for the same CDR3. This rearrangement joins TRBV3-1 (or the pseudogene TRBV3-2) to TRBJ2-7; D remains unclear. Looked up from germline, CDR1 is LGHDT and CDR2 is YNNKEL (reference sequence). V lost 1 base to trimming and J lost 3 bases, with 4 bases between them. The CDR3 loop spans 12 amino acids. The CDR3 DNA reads TGTGCCAGCAGCCAAGCCAGCTACGAGCAGTACTTC. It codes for CASSQASYEQYF.

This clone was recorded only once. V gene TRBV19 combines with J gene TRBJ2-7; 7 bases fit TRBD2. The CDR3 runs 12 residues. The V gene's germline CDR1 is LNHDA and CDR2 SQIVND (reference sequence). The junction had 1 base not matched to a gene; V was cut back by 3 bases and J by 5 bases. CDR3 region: CASSMRENEQYF. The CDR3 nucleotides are TGTGCCAGTAGTATGCGGGAGAACGAGCAGTACTTC.

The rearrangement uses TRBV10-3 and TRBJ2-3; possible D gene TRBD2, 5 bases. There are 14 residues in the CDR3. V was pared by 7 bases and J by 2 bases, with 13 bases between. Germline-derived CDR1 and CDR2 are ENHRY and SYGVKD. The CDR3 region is CAINIGGSTDTQYF. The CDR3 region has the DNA TGTGCCATCAATATCGGCGGGTCCACAGATACGCAGTATTTT.

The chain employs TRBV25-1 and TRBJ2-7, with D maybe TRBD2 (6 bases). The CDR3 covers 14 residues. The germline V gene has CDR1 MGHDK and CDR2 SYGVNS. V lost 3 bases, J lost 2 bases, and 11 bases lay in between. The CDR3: CASSDVGGPYEQYF. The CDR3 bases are TGTGCCAGCAGTGACGTCGGGGGTCCCTACGAGCAGTACTTC.

The CDR3, as DNA: TGTGCCAGCAGTCAAGGGACTCTCTCTGGAAACACCATATATTTT. Its protein product is CASSQGTLSGNTIYF. The V gene is TRBV2, the J gene TRBJ1-3; D is possibly TRBD1 (5 bases). The CDR3 consists of 15 residues. V was shortened by 5 bases and J by 0 bases, with 11 bases between the two germline ends. The germline CDR1 and CDR2 sequences are SNHLY and FYNNEI.

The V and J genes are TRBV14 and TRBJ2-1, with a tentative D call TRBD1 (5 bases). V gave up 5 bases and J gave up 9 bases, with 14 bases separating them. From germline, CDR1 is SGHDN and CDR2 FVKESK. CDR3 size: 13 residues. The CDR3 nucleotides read TGTGCCAGCAGCAGGGGCGCCGTGTTTGAGCAGTTCTTC. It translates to CASSRGAVFEQFF.

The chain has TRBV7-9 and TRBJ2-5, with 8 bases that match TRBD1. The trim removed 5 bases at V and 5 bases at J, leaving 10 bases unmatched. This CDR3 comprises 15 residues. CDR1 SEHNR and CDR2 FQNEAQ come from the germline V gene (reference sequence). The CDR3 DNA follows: TGTGCCAGCAGCCATTCCAGGGGGCGCGGGGAGACCCAGTACTTC. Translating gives CASSHSRGRGETQYF.

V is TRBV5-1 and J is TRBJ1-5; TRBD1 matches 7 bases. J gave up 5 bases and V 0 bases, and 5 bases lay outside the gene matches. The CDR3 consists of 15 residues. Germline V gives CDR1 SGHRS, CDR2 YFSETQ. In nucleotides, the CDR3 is TGCGCCAGCAGCTTGGAGGGGGCTGCATATCAGCCCCAGCATTTT. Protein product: CASSLEGAAYQPQHF.

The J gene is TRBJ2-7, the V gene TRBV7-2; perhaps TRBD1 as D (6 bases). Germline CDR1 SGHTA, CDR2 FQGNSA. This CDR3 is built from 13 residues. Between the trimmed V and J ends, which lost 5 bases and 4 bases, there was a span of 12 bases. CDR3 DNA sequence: TGTGCCAGCAGCCCACGTACAGGGTACGAGCAGTACTTC. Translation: CASSPRTGYEQYF. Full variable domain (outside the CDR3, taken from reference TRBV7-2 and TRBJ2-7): GAGVSQSPSNKVTEKGKDVELRCDPISGHTALYWYRQSLGQGLEFLIYFQGNSAPDKSGLPSDRFSAERTGGSVSTLTIQRTQQEDSAVYLCASSPRTGYEQYFGPGTRLTVT.

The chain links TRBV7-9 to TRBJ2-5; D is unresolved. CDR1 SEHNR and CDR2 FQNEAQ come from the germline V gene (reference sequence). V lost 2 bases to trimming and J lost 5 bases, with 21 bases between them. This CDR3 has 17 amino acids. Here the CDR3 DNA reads TGTGCCAGCAGCTTATATTTGGGTCAATCTGGCGGTGAGACCCAGTACTTC. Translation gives CASSLYLGQSGGETQYF.

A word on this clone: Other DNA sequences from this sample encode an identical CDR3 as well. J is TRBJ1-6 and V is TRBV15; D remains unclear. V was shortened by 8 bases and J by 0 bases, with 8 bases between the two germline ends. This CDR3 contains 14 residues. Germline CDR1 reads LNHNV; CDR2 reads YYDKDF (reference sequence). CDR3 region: CATSGSSYNSPLHF. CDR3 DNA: TGTGCCACCTCTGGCAGCTCCTATAATTCACCCCTCCACTTT.

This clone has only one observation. The CDR3 loop is CASSQTAAGDTQYF. The CDR3 nucleotides are TGTGCCAGCAGCCAGACCGCGGCTGGAGATACGCAGTATTTT. This chain uses TRBV3-1 (or the pseudogene TRBV3-2) with TRBJ2-3; the D is unclear. CDR1 and CDR2 from the germline V gene are LGHDT and YNNKEL (reference sequence). The CDR3 totals 14 residues. V lost 3 bases and J 5 bases, leaving 12 bases between the germline ends.

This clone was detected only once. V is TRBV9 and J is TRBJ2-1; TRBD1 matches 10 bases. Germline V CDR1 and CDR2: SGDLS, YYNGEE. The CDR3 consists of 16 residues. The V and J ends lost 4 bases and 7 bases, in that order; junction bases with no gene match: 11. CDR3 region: CASSISTGGAINEQFF. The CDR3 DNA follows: TGTGCCAGCAGCATTTCGACAGGGGGCGCCATTAATGAGCAGTTCTTC.

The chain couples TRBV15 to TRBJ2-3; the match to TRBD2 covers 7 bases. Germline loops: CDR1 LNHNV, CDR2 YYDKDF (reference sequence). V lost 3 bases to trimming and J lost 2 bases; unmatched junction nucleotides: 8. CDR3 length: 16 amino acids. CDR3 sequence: CATSRGWGGTTDTQYF. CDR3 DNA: TGTGCCACCAGCAGGGGATGGGGGGGGACCACAGATACGCAGTATTTT. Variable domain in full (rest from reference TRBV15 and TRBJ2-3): DAMVIQNPRYQVTQFGKPVTLSCSQTLNHNVMYWYQQKSSQAPKLLFHYYDKDFNNEADTPDNFQSRRPNTSFCFLDIRSPGLGDTAMYLCATSRGWGGTTDTQYFGPGTRLTVL.

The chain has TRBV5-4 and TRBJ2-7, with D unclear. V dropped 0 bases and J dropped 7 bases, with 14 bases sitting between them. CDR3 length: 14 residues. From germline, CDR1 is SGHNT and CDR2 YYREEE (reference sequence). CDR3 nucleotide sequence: TGTGCCAGCAGCTTGGCTCGGTCCACGCGGGAGCAGTACTTC. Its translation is CASSLARSTREQYF. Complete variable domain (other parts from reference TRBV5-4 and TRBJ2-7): ETGVTQSPTHLIKTRGQQVTLRCSSQSGHNTVSWYQQALGQGPQFIFQYYREEENGRGNFPPRFSGLQFPNYSSELNVNALELDDSALYLCASSLARSTREQYFGPGTRLTVT.

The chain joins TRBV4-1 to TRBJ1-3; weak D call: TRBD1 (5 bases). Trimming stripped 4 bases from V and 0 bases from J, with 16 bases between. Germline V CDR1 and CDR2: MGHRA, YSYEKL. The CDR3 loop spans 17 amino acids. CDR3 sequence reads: CASSRGGVVISGNTIYF. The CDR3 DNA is TGCGCCAGCAGCCGGGGAGGGGTAGTCATCTCTGGAAACACCATATATTTT.

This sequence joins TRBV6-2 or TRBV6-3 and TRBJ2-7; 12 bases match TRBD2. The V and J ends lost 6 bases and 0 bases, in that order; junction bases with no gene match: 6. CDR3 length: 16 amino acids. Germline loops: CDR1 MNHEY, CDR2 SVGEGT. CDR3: CASSSGLAGSSYEQYF. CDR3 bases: TGTGCCAGCAGCTCAGGACTAGCGGGGAGCTCCTACGAGCAGTACTTC.

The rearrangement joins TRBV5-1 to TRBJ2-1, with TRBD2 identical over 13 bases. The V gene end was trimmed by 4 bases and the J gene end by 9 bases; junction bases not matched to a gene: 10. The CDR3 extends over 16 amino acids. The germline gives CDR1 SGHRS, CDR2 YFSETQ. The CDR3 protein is CASSVPGLAGSGEQFF. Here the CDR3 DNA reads TGCGCCAGCAGCGTACCGGGACTAGCGGGGTCCGGTGAGCAGTTCTTC.

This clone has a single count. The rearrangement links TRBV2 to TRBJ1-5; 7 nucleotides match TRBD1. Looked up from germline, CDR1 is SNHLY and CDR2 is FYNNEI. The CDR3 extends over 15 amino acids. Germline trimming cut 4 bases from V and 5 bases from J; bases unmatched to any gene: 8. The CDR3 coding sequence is TGTGCCAGCAGTGTTTTGGAGGGGGCCCATCAGCCCCAGCATTTT. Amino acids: CASSVLEGAHQPQHF.

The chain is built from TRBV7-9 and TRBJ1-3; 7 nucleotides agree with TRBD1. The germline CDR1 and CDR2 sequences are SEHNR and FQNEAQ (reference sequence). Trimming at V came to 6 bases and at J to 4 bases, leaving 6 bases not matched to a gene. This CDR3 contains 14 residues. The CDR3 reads CASRHDRDGNTIYF. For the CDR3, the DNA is TGTGCCAGCAGGCACGACAGGGACGGAAACACCATATATTTT.

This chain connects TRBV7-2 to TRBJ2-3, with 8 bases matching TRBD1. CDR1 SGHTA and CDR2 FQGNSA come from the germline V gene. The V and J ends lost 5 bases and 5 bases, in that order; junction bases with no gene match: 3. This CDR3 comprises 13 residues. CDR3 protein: CASSSTGGDTQYF. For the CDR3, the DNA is TGTGCCAGCAGCAGCACAGGGGGAGATACGCAGTATTTT.

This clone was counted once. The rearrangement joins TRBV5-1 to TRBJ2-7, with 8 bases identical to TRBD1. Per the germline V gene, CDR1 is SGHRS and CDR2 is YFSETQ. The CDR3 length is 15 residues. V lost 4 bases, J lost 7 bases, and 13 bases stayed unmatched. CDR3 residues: CASSPSDRAVGEQYF. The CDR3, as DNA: TGCGCCAGCAGCCCATCGGACAGGGCCGTGGGAGAGCAGTACTTC.

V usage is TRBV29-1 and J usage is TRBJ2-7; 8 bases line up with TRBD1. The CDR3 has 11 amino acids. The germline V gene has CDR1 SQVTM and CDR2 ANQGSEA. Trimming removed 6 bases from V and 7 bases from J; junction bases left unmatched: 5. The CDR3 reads CSVGQGWEQYF. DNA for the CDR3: TGCAGCGTCGGACAGGGTTGGGAGCAGTACTTC.

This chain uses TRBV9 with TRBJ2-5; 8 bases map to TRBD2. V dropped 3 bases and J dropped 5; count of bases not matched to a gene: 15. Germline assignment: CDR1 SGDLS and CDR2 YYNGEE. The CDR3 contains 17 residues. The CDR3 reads CASSARGGGRMKETQYF. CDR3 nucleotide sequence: TGTGCCAGCAGCGCACGGGGGGGCGGTAGGATGAAGGAGACCCAGTACTTC.

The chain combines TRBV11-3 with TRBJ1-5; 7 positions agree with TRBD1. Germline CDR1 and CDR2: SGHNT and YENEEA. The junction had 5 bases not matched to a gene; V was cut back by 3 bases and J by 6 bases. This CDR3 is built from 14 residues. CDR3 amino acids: CASSFIGGSQPQHF. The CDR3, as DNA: TGTGCCAGCAGCTTTATAGGGGGCAGTCAGCCCCAGCATTTT.

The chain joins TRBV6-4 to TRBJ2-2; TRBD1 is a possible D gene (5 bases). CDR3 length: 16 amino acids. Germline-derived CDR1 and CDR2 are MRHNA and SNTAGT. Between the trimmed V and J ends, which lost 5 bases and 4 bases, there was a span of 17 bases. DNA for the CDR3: TGTGCCAGCAGTCCCACAAAGGCAGGGTCCACCGGGGAGCTGTTTTTT. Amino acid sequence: CASSPTKAGSTGELFF.